A selection of T cell receptor beta chains follows, all from one sample in a study of blood T cell repertoires in COVID-19. Assay used: immunoSEQ multiplex PCR; TCRdb lists only in-frame clones, some missing. Counted here are about 270,000 clones, 75% to 95% occurring once; the ten biggest clones make up around 2.6%. What was sequenced was peripheral blood. Receptors were obtained from a person aged 18 to 30 with COVID-19, enrolled during active disease. Each CDR3 is given with its conserved first and last residue. A D gene is named only where the DNA matches it firmly. Rows give clone size only sometimes, using once, few, many, or a class for an expanded clone.

V gene	J gene	D gene	clone size	CDR3 DNA	CDR3 protein
TRBV10-2	TRBJ1-1	-	-	TGCGCCAGCAGTGAGCAGGGAGGCACTGAAGCTTTCTTT	CASSEQGGTEAFF
TRBV5-1	TRBJ2-1	-	-	TGCGCCAGCAGCCCGGGAACGGGTGAGCAGTTCTTC	CASSPGTGEQFF
TRBV19	TRBJ2-1	TRBD2	few	TGTGCCAGTAGTCCAAAGGGGGGACTAGCGCCGTTCTTC	CASSPKGGLAPFF
TRBV6-5	TRBJ2-3	-	-	TGTGCCAGCGCAACGTGGCGCACAGATACGCAGTATTTT	CASATWRTDTQYF
TRBV27	TRBJ2-7	-	-	TGTGCCAGCAGTTTCGGGGGGCAGGAGAGAGAGCAGTACTTC	CASSFGGQEREQYF
TRBV6-5	TRBJ1-5	TRBD1	-	TGTGCCAGCAGCGAGGGACAGGGTCAGCCCCAGCATTTT	CASSEGQGQPQHF
TRBV28	TRBJ1-5	TRBD1	once	TGTGCCAGCAGCACCGGACAGGGGGCAAGAAATCAGCCCCAGCATTTT	CASSTGQGARNQPQHF
TRBV5-1	TRBJ2-7	-	-	TGCGCCAGCAGCTTGGTAGGGGGTATCAACGAGCAGTACTTC	CASSLVGGINEQYF
TRBV4-1	TRBJ2-7	TRBD1	-	TGCGCCAGCAGGCCCTTAGGGACAGGGGCCTACGAGCAGTACTTC	CASRPLGTGAYEQYF
TRBV6-1	TRBJ2-7	-	-	TGTGCCAGCAGTGAAGCGAGGTCCGCGTGGGAGTCGGGTGAGCAGTACTTC	CASSEARSAWESGEQYF
TRBV2	TRBJ2-7	-	-	TGTGCCAGCAGTGAACAGGGCTACGAGCAGTACTTC	CASSEQGYEQYF
TRBV4-1	TRBJ1-4	-	-	TGCGCCAGCAGCCCTCAGGGTGGCAAACTGTTTTTT	CASSPQGGKLFF
TRBV15	TRBJ1-5	TRBD1	few	TGTGCCACCAGTTCGGACAGGGAGCCGCTCCTTCCCCAGCATTTT	CATSSDREPLLPQHF
TRBV9	TRBJ2-3	-	-	TGTGCCAGCAGCGTCATGGGGGGAGCACCAGATACGCAGTATTTT	CASSVMGGAPDTQYF
TRBV14	TRBJ1-5	-	-	TGTGCCAGCAGCCAAGATACTCTGAGCCCCCAGCATTTT	CASSQDTLSPQHF
TRBV6-5	TRBJ1-4	-	once	TGTGCCAGCAGTTTCTCCGGGTATACGTCTGAAAAACTGTTTTTT	CASSFSGYTSEKLFF
TRBV27	TRBJ2-3	-	-	TGTGCCAGCGGACAATCCACGCAGTATTTT	CASGQSTQYF
TRBV29-1	TRBJ1-2	-	-	TGCAGCGTTGAAAGATCGAGCTATGGCTACACCTTC	CSVERSSYGYTF
TRBV3-1/TRBV3-2	TRBJ1-6	-	-	TGTGCCAGCAGCCAAGGGGGGCAGATTAATTCACCCCTCCACTTT	CASSQGGQINSPLHF
TRBV9	TRBJ1-3	-	-	TGTGCCAGCAGCGTAGAAGGAGGGTCTGGAAACACCATATATTTT	CASSVEGGSGNTIYF
TRBV6-6	TRBJ1-3	-	-	TGTGCCAGCAGTCCTCCGGGTCCCTCTGGAAACACCATATATTTT	CASSPPGPSGNTIYF
TRBV10-3	TRBJ2-7	-	-	TGTGCCATCAGTGACTTCGACGGGGTGGAGCAGTACTTC	CAISDFDGVEQYF
TRBV2	TRBJ2-7	TRBD2	-	TGTGCCAGCAGTCCCCCGGGGGGAGGCGCCTACGAGCAGTACTTC	CASSPPGGGAYEQYF
TRBV6-2/TRBV6-3	TRBJ2-7	-	-	TGTGCCAGCAGTTACGCCCAACTCTACGAGCAGTACTTC	CASSYAQLYEQYF
TRBV23-1	TRBJ2-2	TRBD2	-	TGCGCCAGCAGTCAATCCCGGACTAGCGGAGAGGTGGAGCTGTTTTTT	CASSQSRTSGEVELFF
TRBV11-1	TRBJ2-7	-	-	TGTGCCAGCAGCCCGGAGGTTGCGGGAAGAGAGCAGTACTTC	CASSPEVAGREQYF
TRBV14	TRBJ2-7	-	-	TGTGCCAGCAGCCAAGATCCCCGGTCGCGGGAGTACTTC	CASSQDPRSREYF
TRBV10-2	TRBJ2-5	TRBD2	-	TGCGCCAGTGCCTTGGCGGGAGGAGAGACCCAGTACTTC	CASALAGGETQYF
TRBV2	TRBJ2-3	TRBD1	-	TGTGCCAGCACCCGACGTTGGCAGGGGGACCCCACAGATACGCAGTATTTT	CASTRRWQGDPTDTQYF
TRBV9	TRBJ2-7	TRBD1	-	TGTGCCAGCAGCCCACGGACAGGGGAACGCTACGAGCAGTACTTC	CASSPRTGERYEQYF
TRBV15	TRBJ2-7	TRBD1	-	TGTGCCACCAGCACCTACAGGGGGTCGGAGCAGTACTTC	CATSTYRGSEQYF
TRBV5-1	TRBJ2-7	TRBD1	-	TGCGCCAGCAGCCCACAGGGGGCCGTTTACGAGCAGTACTTC	CASSPQGAVYEQYF
TRBV7-9	TRBJ2-7	-	-	TGTGCCAGCAGCTCGGCAGGGAACGAGCAGTACTTC	CASSSAGNEQYF
TRBV5-1	TRBJ2-1	TRBD2	-	TGCGCCAGCACTGGGACTAGCGGAATAAGCTCCTACAATGAGCAGTTCTTC	CASTGTSGISSYNEQFF
TRBV20-1	TRBJ2-1	TRBD2	-	TGCAGTGCTAGTGGATTAGCGGGACATGAGCAGTTCTTC	CSASGLAGHEQFF
TRBV7-3	TRBJ2-7	TRBD1	-	TGTGCCAGCAGCTCCGGGACAGGGAGCTCCTACGAGCAGTACTTC	CASSSGTGSSYEQYF
TRBV6-5	TRBJ1-5	TRBD1	-	TGTGCCAGCAGTCGGGGACAGGAGGGCAATCAGCCCCAGCATTTT	CASSRGQEGNQPQHF
TRBV7-8	TRBJ2-5	-	-	TGTGCCAGCAGCGAAGGATTAGCGCCATTCCAAGAGACCCAGTACTTC	CASSEGLAPFQETQYF
TRBV24-1	TRBJ2-2	-	-	TGTGCCACCAGTGTAAGGGGCGTCACCGGGGAGCTGTTTTTT	CATSVRGVTGELFF
TRBV19	TRBJ2-4	-	-	TGTGCCAGTAGTCTCGCCCCAGGAACAAACATTCAGTACTTC	CASSLAPGTNIQYF
TRBV5-1	TRBJ1-3	-	-	TGCGCCAGCAGCTTGGCGAGTCAACCTGGAAACACCATATATTTT	CASSLASQPGNTIYF
TRBV7-3	TRBJ2-1	TRBD2	-	TGTGCCAGCAGCTTAACGACACTAGCGGCCTTCAATGAGCAGTTCTTC	CASSLTTLAAFNEQFF
TRBV7-2	TRBJ2-4	-	-	TGTGCCAGCAGCTTATCCCAGCTCCCAGGCAAAAACATTCAGTACTTC	CASSLSQLPGKNIQYF
TRBV28	TRBJ2-6	TRBD1	-	TGTGCCAGCAGTTCCGGACAGGTCTCTGGGGCCAACGTCCTGACTTTC	CASSSGQVSGANVLTF
TRBV5-5	TRBJ2-3	TRBD2	-	TGTGCCAGCTCCATTTACGGGGGGAGCACAGATACGCAGTATTTT	CASSIYGGSTDTQYF
TRBV5-4	TRBJ2-3	-	-	TGTGCCAGCAGCTTGCACGGGAAGTACGAGAGTCGCACAGATACGCAGTATTTT	CASSLHGKYESRTDTQYF
TRBV2	TRBJ2-7	TRBD2	-	TGTGCCGGCCGGAGAGGGACTAGCGGGCCCTACTACGAGCAGTACTTC	CAGRRGTSGPYYEQYF
TRBV5-1	TRBJ2-7	TRBD1	-	TGCGCCAGCAGCACACAAGCCGGGACAGGGTACGAGCAGTACTTC	CASSTQAGTGYEQYF
TRBV7-4	TRBJ2-7	TRBD1	-	TGTGCCAGCAGCTTGTATGACGGACAGGCCTCCTACGAGCAGTACTTC	CASSLYDGQASYEQYF
TRBV7-2	TRBJ2-7	-	-	TGTGCCAGCAGCTTAGCGCTTAGCTCCTACGAGCAGTACTTC	CASSLALSSYEQYF
TRBV29-1	TRBJ2-1	TRBD2	many	TGCAGCGTTCTCGGACTAGCGGGAGCCCTCAGCTCCTACAATGAGCAGTTCTTC	CSVLGLAGALSSYNEQFF
TRBV12-3/TRBV12-4	TRBJ2-1	TRBD1	-	TGTGCCAGCAGTCACAGGGGGTCGCAGTTCTTC	CASSHRGSQFF
TRBV2	TRBJ1-5	TRBD1	-	TGTGCCAGCGGAGTAACAGGGGGCGGTCAGCCCCAGCATTTT	CASGVTGGGQPQHF
TRBV28	TRBJ1-1	TRBD1	-	TGTGCCAGCAGTTTCGAGGACAGGGAGGAGGCTTTCTTT	CASSFEDREEAFF
TRBV19	TRBJ2-1	TRBD2	-	TGTGCCAGTAGCCTAGCGGGAGCATGGGAGCAGTTCTTC	CASSLAGAWEQFF